This paragraph reports one TCR beta chain. Measured with immunoSEQ multiplex PCR; TCRdb has only the in-frame clones, and not every one. The data hold 150,000 to 160,000 clones, with 80% to 90% observed a single time. Looked up from germline, CDR1 is SQVTM and CDR2 is ANQGSEA. J lost 4 bases, V lost 6 bases, and 4 bases had no gene match. CDR3 length equals 14 residues. This specimen comes from a study of blood T cell repertoires in COVID-19. Study at large: Samples of COVID-19 (acute and convalescent) were obtained from the United States, Italy and Spain. In each case, the material was cDNA or gDNA derived from T cells, B-cell-depleted T cells, or PBMCs.

Sequenced sample: peripheral blood. V usage is TRBV29-1 and J usage is TRBJ2-7; 15 nucleotides match TRBD2. The receptor comes from a woman in her 50s with acute or convalescent COVID-19. This CDR3 reads CSVGTSGGSYEQYF. The CDR3 DNA follows: TGCAGCGTCGGGACTAGCGGGGGGTCTTACGAGCAGTACTTC.